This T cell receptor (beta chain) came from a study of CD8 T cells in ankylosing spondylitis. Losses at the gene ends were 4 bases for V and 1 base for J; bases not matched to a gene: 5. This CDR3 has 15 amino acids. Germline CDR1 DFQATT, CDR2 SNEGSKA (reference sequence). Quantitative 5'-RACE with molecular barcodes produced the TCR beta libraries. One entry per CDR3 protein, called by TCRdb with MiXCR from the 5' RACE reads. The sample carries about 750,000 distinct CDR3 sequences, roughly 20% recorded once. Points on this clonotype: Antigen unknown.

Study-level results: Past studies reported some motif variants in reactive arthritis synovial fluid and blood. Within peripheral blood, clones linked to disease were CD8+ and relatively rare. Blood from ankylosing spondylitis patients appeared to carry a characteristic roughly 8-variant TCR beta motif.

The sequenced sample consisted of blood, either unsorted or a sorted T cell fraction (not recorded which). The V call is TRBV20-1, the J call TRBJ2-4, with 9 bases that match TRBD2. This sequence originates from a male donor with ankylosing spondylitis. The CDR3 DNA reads TGCAGTGCTAATAAGGCGGGAGGGGCCAAAAACATTCAGTACTTC. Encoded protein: CSANKAGGAKNIQYF.